Below, 15 T cell receptor beta chains from the same sample are listed, as sequenced in a study of blood T cell repertoires in COVID-19. Data came from immunoSEQ multiplex PCR; TCRdb stores just in-frame clones and leaves some out. The data contain about 49,000 clones, around 87% of them seen just once; the ten biggest clones take up around 5%. Sample: peripheral blood. All receptors come from a man in his forties or fifties with active COVID-19.

CDR3 sequence (DNA): TGTGCCAGCAGCGGGACAGGGAGGGATCAGCCCCAGCATTTT. This codes for CASSGTGRDQPQHF. This rearrangement joins TRBV2 to TRBJ1-5, with 9 bases matching TRBD1. With V trimmed by 6 bases and J by 5 bases, 5 bases remained unmatched. Germline loops: CDR1 SNHLY, CDR2 FYNNEI. The CDR3 totals 14 residues.

This clone was observed a single time. The rearrangement links TRBV19 to TRBJ2-7; no clear D. This CDR3 is built from 13 residues. Germline CDR1 reads LNHDA; CDR2 reads SQIVND (reference sequence). V shed 5 bases and J shed 2 bases, with 10 bases lying between them. For the CDR3, the DNA is TGTGCCAGTAGTCCGACTTCCACCTACGAGCAGTACTTC. This gives the protein CASSPTSTYEQYF.

The chain joins TRBV5-1 to TRBJ2-2; a weak D match, TRBD1 (6 bases). The CDR3 has 15 residues. The ends were cut back, 2 bases at V and 6 bases at J, with 14 bases in the middle. The V gene's germline CDR1 is SGHRS and CDR2 YFSETQ. The DNA for the CDR3 is TGCGCCAGCAGCTTACAGGGAGTTCGGGCCGGGGAGCTGTTTTTT. This translates into CASSLQGVRAGELFF.

V usage is TRBV6-1 and J usage is TRBJ1-1; unclear D gene. The CDR3 totals 14 residues. V lost 0 bases and J 0 bases, leaving 5 bases between the germline ends. CDR1 and CDR2 from the germline V gene are MNHNS and SASEGT. The CDR3 DNA follows: TGTGCCAGCAGTGAAGCGTACATGAACACTGAAGCTTTCTTT. This gives the protein CASSEAYMNTEAFF.

The rearrangement uses TRBV9 and TRBJ2-2, with TRBD1 matching over 7 bases. CDR1 and CDR2 from the germline V gene are SGDLS and YYNGEE. CDR3 length: 17 residues. After removal of 3 bases from V and 1 base from J, the junction contained 9 bases not matched to a gene. In DNA, the CDR3 is TGTGCCAGCAGCGCCTCCTCGACAGGGAGGAACACCGGGGAGCTGTTTTTT. Translating gives CASSASSTGRNTGELFF.

There are a few counts of this clone. The chain combines TRBV30 with TRBJ2-5; the D is unclear. The CDR3 is made up of 11 amino acids. The V end lost 5 bases, the J end lost 4 bases, and 8 bases lay between the germline ends. Germline values: CDR1 GTSNPN, CDR2 SVGIG (reference sequence). The CDR3 coding sequence is TGTGCCTGGTCCAACAGAGAGACCCAGTACTTC. Translating gives CAWSNRETQYF.

This sequence joins TRBV7-9 and TRBJ2-7; tentatively, D is TRBD2 (5 bases). The CDR3 is 14 amino acids. The V gene's germline CDR1 is SEHNR and CDR2 FQNEAQ (reference sequence). V lost 5 bases to trimming and J lost 0 bases, with 11 bases between them. The CDR3 spells CASSGHTSSYEQYF. Written as DNA, the CDR3 is TGTGCCAGCAGCGGCCACACTAGCTCCTACGAGCAGTACTTC.

This chain connects TRBV2 to TRBJ1-1; TRBD1 is a possible D gene (5 bases). Per the germline V gene, CDR1 is SNHLY and CDR2 is FYNNEI. This CDR3 region has 14 residues. The V end was cut by 8 bases, the J end by 4 bases, with 17 bases between. CDR3 DNA sequence: TGTGCCAGCCGGTCCGCAGGGTATGGCACTGAAGCTTTCTTT. Amino acids: CASRSAGYGTEAFF.

The chain recombines TRBV6-5 with TRBJ1-5; 9 bases are shared with TRBD1. Trimming cost V 6 bases and J 3 bases; bases outside gene matches: 6. The CDR3 runs to 15 residues. CDR1 and CDR2 from the germline V gene are MNHEY and SVGAGI. As DNA, the CDR3 is TGTGCCAGCAGACCTGGGACAGGGACCAATCAGCCCCAGCATTTT. Translating it yields CASRPGTGTNQPQHF.

The chain carries TRBV7-3 and TRBJ2-5, with 9 positions matching TRBD2. Trimming cost V 3 bases and J 5 bases; bases outside gene matches: 7. Per germline, CDR1 SGHTA and CDR2 FQGTGA. This CDR3 spans 15 amino acids. The CDR3 region is CASSLAGGLGETQYF. For the CDR3, the DNA is TGTGCCAGCAGCTTGGCGGGAGGGCTGGGGGAGACCCAGTACTTC.

The rearrangement joins TRBV7-9 to TRBJ2-6; D unresolved. This CDR3 is 14 amino acids long. Per germline, CDR1 SEHNR and CDR2 FQNEAQ (reference sequence). The ends were cut back, 2 bases at V and 1 base at J, with 3 bases in the middle. This chain's CDR3 is CASSLTSGANVLTF. The CDR3 region has the DNA TGTGCCAGCAGCTTAACATCTGGGGCCAACGTCCTGACTTTC. Complete variable domain (other parts from reference TRBV7-9 and TRBJ2-6): DTGVSQNPRHKITKRGQNVTFRCDPISEHNRLYWYRQTLGQGPEFLTYFQNEAQLEKSRLLSDRFSAERPKGSFSTLEIQRTEQGDSAMYLCASSLTSGANVLTFGAGSRLTVL.

CDR3 in amino acids: CASSLARGFDEQFF. The CDR3 coding sequence is TGTGCCAGCAGCTTGGCCAGAGGGTTCGATGAGCAGTTCTTC. The chain uses TRBV5-6 and TRBJ2-1, with a weak D call TRBD2 (5 bases). The V end lost 0 bases, the J end lost 8 bases, and 12 bases lay between the germline ends. Per the germline V gene, CDR1 is SGHDT and CDR2 is YYEEEE. This CDR3 spans 14 amino acids.

This clone was picked up a small number of times. V usage is TRBV28 and J usage is TRBJ1-3; D is ambiguous. CDR3 length: 16 residues. With 2 bases removed from V and 0 bases from J, the gap between germline ends came to 11 bases. Looked up from germline, CDR1 is MDHEN and CDR2 is SYDVKM. In nucleotides, the CDR3 is TGTGCCAGCAGTTTAGCGGCAGACTTCTCTGGAAACACCATATATTTT. Amino acids: CASSLAADFSGNTIYF.

This clone has a handful of counts. V usage is TRBV11-2 and J usage is TRBJ1-6; 7 bases are shared with TRBD1. Trimming removed 2 bases from V and 10 bases from J; junction bases left unmatched: 8. This CDR3 contains 15 residues. Germline-derived CDR1 and CDR2 are SGHAT and FQNNGV. The CDR3 coding sequence is TGTGCCAGCAGCTTACGAACAGGGGTTGAGTCACCCCTCCACTTT. Its protein product is CASSLRTGVESPLHF.

This chain links TRBV6-2 or TRBV6-3 with TRBJ2-5; possibly TRBD1 for D (7 bases). CDR1 is MNHEY, CDR2 SVGEGT, per germline. CDR3 length equals 14 residues. Trimming shortened V by 6 bases and J by 7 bases, and 18 bases separated the two germline ends. CDR3: CASSQEGAIMTQYF. CDR3 DNA: TGTGCCAGCAGCCAGGAGGGGGCGATTATGACCCAGTACTTC.